The source of this T cell receptor (beta chain) is a study of post-analysis software for immune sequencing data. Across the study: The disease courses spanned relapsing-remitting, secondary progressive and progressive-relapsing forms of multiple sclerosis. Whole-study results and caveats: Four to six TRBV segments (TRBV5-6, TRBV5-1 and TRBV20-1 among them) occurred more frequently in patients than in controls.

In germline, CDR1 is DFQATT, CDR2 SNEGSKA (reference sequence). The CDR3 runs 14 residues. V shed 5 bases and J 2 bases; nucleotides not matched to a gene: 7. This clonotype was detected many times. Its antigen is as yet unknown. Sequencing libraries made from TCR beta cDNA carried unique molecular identifiers. MiXCR, applied by TCRdb to the PCR reads, yields one record per CDR3 protein. The sample has fewer than 850,000 distinct CDR3 sequences, 30% seen once. Input material: blood. The V call is TRBV20-1, the J call TRBJ2-3; 7 bases fit TRBD2. The clonotype was recovered from a girl aged 10 to 17 with multiple sclerosis. CDR3 coding DNA: TGCAGTGCTCCAACGGGGGGTTTCACAGATACGCAGTATTTT. Protein sequence: CSAPTGGFTDTQYF.